These 19 T cell receptor beta chains originate from one sample sequenced in a study of blood T cell repertoires in COVID-19. Clones were read by immunoSEQ multiplex PCR, and TCRdb kept only the in-frame ones, dropping some. The sample yields some 120,000 clones, more than 70% seen once. The sequencing sample was made of peripheral blood. Receptor source: a man between 65 and 80 years old with acute or convalescent COVID-19.

This chain uses TRBV5-1 with TRBJ2-1; D call uncertain. Looked up from germline, CDR1 is SGHRS and CDR2 is YFSETQ. The V end was cut by 2 bases, the J end by 5 bases, with 5 bases between. This CDR3 is built from 12 residues. In nucleotides, the CDR3 is TGCGCCAGCAGCTTTACAGACAATGAGCAGTTCTTC. Its protein is CASSFTDNEQFF.

The chain's CDR3 is CASSLAGQGVNSPLHF. The CDR3 DNA reads as TGTGCCAGCAGCTTAGCGGGACAGGGGGTTAATTCACCCCTCCACTTT. The rearrangement uses TRBV7-6 and TRBJ1-6; TRBD1 agrees at 11 bases. Per germline, CDR1 SGHVS and CDR2 FNYEAQ. This CDR3 region has 16 residues. Trimming removed 0 bases from V and 6 bases from J; junction bases left unmatched: 1.

This clone was seen only a few times. The rearrangement joins TRBV7-9 to TRBJ1-4, with D uncertain. The CDR3 is made up of 15 amino acids. Germline CDR1 is SEHNR and CDR2 is FQNEAQ (reference sequence). V was cut by 3 bases and J by 7 bases, with 15 bases left in between. The CDR3 loop is CASSFGAGRVEKLFF. The CDR3 nucleotides are TGTGCCAGCAGCTTTGGTGCCGGGAGAGTTGAAAAACTGTTTTTT.

There are a few counts of this clone. The CDR3 bases are TGTGCCAGCAGCTTCCAAGCAGGCTACGAGCAGTACTTC. It encodes CASSFQAGYEQYF. V gene TRBV7-9 combines with J gene TRBJ2-7; D is unresolved. CDR1 and CDR2 (germline): SEHNR, FQNEAQ (reference sequence). Trimming stripped 3 bases from V and 3 bases from J, with 9 bases between. This CDR3 is 13 amino acids long.

CDR3 coding DNA: TGTGCCAGCAGCTTCACGGGACTAGAGAACTCCTACGAGCAGTACTTC. Translating gives CASSFTGLENSYEQYF. The V gene is TRBV7-9, the J gene TRBJ2-7; 8 nucleotides match TRBD2. The CDR3 loop spans 16 amino acids. Germline loops: CDR1 SEHNR, CDR2 FQNEAQ (reference sequence). After removal of 3 bases from V and 0 bases from J, the junction contained 7 bases not matched to a gene.

This rearrangement joins TRBV5-6 to TRBJ1-5; D remains ambiguous. The V end was cut by 2 bases, the J end by 4 bases, with 10 bases between. CDR1 is SGHDT, CDR2 YYEEEE, per germline. This CDR3 is built from 14 residues. The CDR3 DNA reads as TGTGCCAGCAGCTTCTTCCAGAGGAATCAGCCCCAGCATTTT. Protein sequence: CASSFFQRNQPQHF.

The chain combines TRBV5-5 with TRBJ1-5; D may be TRBD1 (6 bases). The CDR3 runs to 15 residues. The V end lost 4 bases, the J end lost 1 base, and 12 bases lay between the germline ends. CDR1 and CDR2 (germline): SGHKS, YYEKEE (reference sequence). The CDR3 nucleotides are TGTGCCAGCAGCGTAACAGGGACGAGCAATCAGCCCCAGCATTTT. This translates into CASSVTGTSNQPQHF. Full variable domain (rest looked up from reference TRBV5-5 and TRBJ1-5): DAGVTQSPTHLIKTRGQQVTLRCSPISGHKSVSWYQQVLGQGPQFIFQYYEKEERGRGNFPDRFSARQFPNYSSELNVNALLLGDSALYLCASSVTGTSNQPQHFGDGTRLSIL.

This clone was counted between two and nine times. The V call is TRBV7-9, the J call TRBJ1-5, with D unclear. V gave up 2 bases and J gave up 3 bases, with 8 bases separating them. The CDR3 is 14 residues long. CDR1 is SEHNR and CDR2 is FQNEAQ in the germline V gene (reference sequence). CDR3 protein: CASSLSVYNQPQHF. Written as DNA, the CDR3 is TGTGCCAGCAGCTTATCCGTTTACAATCAGCCCCAGCATTTT. The complete variable domain, with remaining parts taken from reference TRBV7-9 and TRBJ1-5, reads DTGVSQNPRHKITKRGQNVTFRCDPISEHNRLYWYRQTLGQGPEFLTYFQNEAQLEKSRLLSDRFSAERPKGSFSTLEIQRTEQGDSAMYLCASSLSVYNQPQHFGDGTRLSIL.

The CDR3 DNA reads TGTGCCAGCATGCAGGGGGCTAGGACTGAAGCTTTCTTT. This codes for CASMQGARTEAFF. The chain has TRBV27 and TRBJ1-1, with TRBD1 matching 8 bases. The CDR3 runs 13 residues. Germline V gives CDR1 MNHEY, CDR2 SMNVEV (reference sequence). Unmatched junction bases numbered 6, after V lost 7 bases and J lost 5 bases.

In this sample, this clone turned up once. V gene TRBV6-5 combines with J gene TRBJ1-2; D call uncertain. With 8 bases removed from V and 7 bases from J, the gap between germline ends came to 17 bases. Per germline, CDR1 MNHEY and CDR2 SVGAGI. The CDR3 sequence is 13 residues long. The CDR3 reads CASGRAGDSGYTF. CDR3 DNA sequence: TGTGCCAGCGGGAGGGCCGGGGATAGTGGCTACACCTTC.

The chain employs TRBV7-9 and TRBJ1-3; the match to TRBD1 covers 11 bases. The V gene end was trimmed by 6 bases and the J gene end by 4 bases; junction bases not matched to a gene: 5. The length of the CDR3 is 15 residues. Looked up from germline, CDR1 is SEHNR and CDR2 is FQNEAQ (reference sequence). CDR3 sequence: CASSPGQGAGNTIYF. The CDR3 DNA reads TGTGCCAGCAGTCCTGGACAGGGGGCGGGAAACACCATATATTTT.

The V call is TRBV18, the J call TRBJ1-6; a possible D gene is TRBD1 (5 bases). The CDR3 extends over 14 amino acids. Trimming removed 3 bases from V and 9 bases from J, with 12 bases in between. Germline assignment: CDR1 KGHSH and CDR2 LQKENI. CDR3 sequence: CASSPGGNGSPLHF. CDR3 in DNA: TGTGCCAGCTCACCGGGGGGGAACGGTTCACCCCTCCACTTT.

The chain employs TRBV5-1 and TRBJ2-7; a possible D gene is TRBD2 (5 bases). This CDR3 is built from 14 residues. CDR1 and CDR2 (germline): SGHRS, YFSETQ. Trimming took 0 bases from V and 7 from J, leaving 14 bases between them. CDR3: CASSLDGEPGEQYF. CDR3 nucleotide sequence: TGCGCCAGCAGCTTGGATGGTGAGCCGGGGGAGCAGTACTTC.

This chain uses TRBV7-8 with TRBJ2-2; TRBD1 matches 9 bases. V trimming: 3 bases; J trimming: 4 bases; junction bases outside the gene matches: 3. The CDR3 runs to 15 residues. CDR1 and CDR2 from the germline V gene are SGHVS and FQNEAQ. The CDR3 DNA follows: TGTGCCAGCAGCTTTGCGACAGGGGGCACCGGGGAGCTGTTTTTT. Translation gives CASSFATGGTGELFF.

The chain is built from TRBV19 and TRBJ2-2, with a weak D call TRBD1 (5 bases). The CDR3 has 12 residues. The V end was cut by 6 bases, the J end by 7 bases, with 9 bases between. Germline V gene sequence: CDR1 LNHDA, CDR2 SQIVND (reference sequence). CDR3 nucleotides: TGTGCCAGTAGCCAGGGCTTCGGGGAGCTGTTTTTT. Translation: CASSQGFGELFF.

This chain connects TRBV2 to TRBJ1-2; possible D gene TRBD1, 6 bases. V was shortened by 8 bases and J by 1 base, with 11 bases between the two germline ends. Germline CDR1 is SNHLY and CDR2 is FYNNEI. This CDR3 contains 13 residues. The CDR3 nucleotides are TGTGCCAGCGTCCGACAGGTTAACTATGGCTACACCTTC. Translating gives CASVRQVNYGYTF. Using reference TRBV2 and TRBJ1-2 for the parts outside the CDR3, the full variable domain is EPEVTQTPSHQVTQMGQEVILRCVPISNHLYFYWYRQILGQKVEFLVSFYNNEISEKSEIFDDQFSVERPDGSNFTLKIRSTKLEDSAMYFCASVRQVNYGYTFGSGTRLTVV.

The rearrangement joins TRBV5-4 to TRBJ1-1; D perhaps matches TRBD1 (5 bases). V gave up 4 bases and J gave up 3 bases, with 13 bases separating them. Germline V gives CDR1 SGHNT, CDR2 YYREEE (reference sequence). This CDR3 has 14 amino acids. CDR3 DNA: TGTGCCAGCAGCCTCGGGGGTGGGGACACTGAAGCTTTCTTT. The encoded protein is CASSLGGGDTEAFF.

This clone was counted a single time. The chain has TRBV29-1 and TRBJ1-4, with 7 positions matching TRBD1. Germline-derived CDR1 and CDR2 are SQVTM and ANQGSEA. The CDR3 runs 14 residues. J was trimmed by 0 bases and V by 5 bases; bases with no gene match: 3. Here the CDR3 reads CSVSTGATNEKLFF. CDR3 in DNA: TGCAGCGTTAGCACAGGGGCAACTAATGAAAAACTGTTTTTT. The variable domain in full, completed from reference TRBV29-1 and TRBJ1-4, reads SAVISQKPSRDICQRGTSLTIQCQVDSQVTMMFWYRQQPGQSLTLIATANQGSEATYESGFVIDKFPISRPNLTFSTLTVSNMSPEDSSIYLCSVSTGATNEKLFFGSGTQLSVL.

The chain has TRBV15 and TRBJ2-7; D not certain. V was shortened by 0 bases and J by 2 bases, with 8 bases between the two germline ends. Germline V gene data show CDR1 as LNHNV and CDR2 as YYDKDF (reference sequence). The CDR3 totals 14 residues. The CDR3 nucleotides are TGTGCCACCAGCAGAGATCTCTTCGCCTACGAGCAGTACTTC. As protein: CATSRDLFAYEQYF.